A selection of T cell receptor beta chains follows, all from one sample in a study of blood T cell repertoires in COVID-19. Method: immunoSEQ multiplex PCR; TCRdb's copy keeps in-frame clones and lacks some. Among about 65,000 clones listed, about 88% were seen once. The sample consisted of peripheral blood. The receptors here all came from a man aged 55 to 70 with acute or convalescent COVID-19. Each CDR3 is given with its conserved first and last residue. Each record gives: D gene, CDR3 length, J gene, clone size, V gene, CDR3 protein, CDR3 DNA. A D gene is named only where the DNA matches it firmly. The size of a clone is reported for some rows only, either as once, few or many, or as a class for expanded clones.

d_gene: -; len: 18; j_gene: TRBJ1-5; abundance: -; v_gene: TRBV15; CDR3aa: CATSRDLNRRYSNQPQHF; CDR3nt: TGTGCCACCAGCAGAGATCTTAACAGACGATATAGCAATCAGCCCCAGCATTTT
d_gene: -; len: 14; j_gene: TRBJ2-7; abundance: -; v_gene: TRBV2; CDR3aa: CASSERRGLDEQYF; CDR3nt: TGTGCCAGCAGTGAAAGGCGGGGCTTGGACGAGCAGTACTTC
d_gene: TRBD1; len: 14; j_gene: TRBJ1-2; abundance: once; v_gene: TRBV28; CDR3aa: CASSGVRDSYGYTF; CDR3nt: TGTGCCAGCTCCGGGGTGCGGGACAGCTATGGCTACACCTTC
d_gene: -; len: 13; j_gene: TRBJ2-7; abundance: -; v_gene: TRBV19; CDR3aa: CASSPDSTYEQYF; CDR3nt: TGTGCCAGTAGTCCCGACAGTACCTACGAGCAGTACTTC
d_gene: TRBD2; len: 17; j_gene: TRBJ2-7; abundance: once; v_gene: TRBV6-1; CDR3aa: CASSEITSGVITYEQYF; CDR3nt: TGTGCCAGCAGTGAAATAACTAGCGGGGTGATTACCTACGAGCAGTACTTC
d_gene: -; len: 15; j_gene: TRBJ1-1; abundance: -; v_gene: TRBV18; CDR3aa: CASSPPEGYGTEAFF; CDR3nt: TGTGCCAGCTCACCTCCAGAGGGCTATGGCACTGAAGCTTTCTTT
d_gene: -; len: 14; j_gene: TRBJ1-5; abundance: -; v_gene: TRBV3-1/TRBV3-2; CDR3aa: CASSQAGVDQPQHF; CDR3nt: TGTGCCAGCAGCCAAGCGGGGGTGGACCAGCCCCAGCATTTT
d_gene: -; len: 15; j_gene: TRBJ1-4; abundance: -; v_gene: TRBV19; CDR3aa: CASSPGSGLGEKLFF; CDR3nt: TGTGCCAGTAGCCCCGGGTCAGGACTGGGCGAAAAACTGTTTTTT
d_gene: -; len: 14; j_gene: TRBJ1-2; abundance: -; v_gene: TRBV3-1/TRBV3-2; CDR3aa: CASSHNEANYGYTF; CDR3nt: TGTGCCAGCAGCCACAACGAGGCTAACTATGGCTACACCTTC
d_gene: TRBD1; len: 16; j_gene: TRBJ2-7; abundance: -; v_gene: TRBV3-1/TRBV3-2; CDR3aa: CASSQGQGGISYEQYF; CDR3nt: TGTGCCAGCAGCCAAGGACAGGGGGGAATCTCCTACGAGCAGTACTTC
d_gene: -; len: 14; j_gene: TRBJ1-2; abundance: -; v_gene: TRBV30; CDR3aa: CAWSPAGSGYGYTF; CDR3nt: TGTGCCTGGAGCCCCGCAGGATCAGGTTATGGCTACACCTTC
d_gene: -; len: 17; j_gene: TRBJ1-2; abundance: once; v_gene: TRBV19; CDR3aa: CASTTGPAPSSGAGYTF; CDR3nt: TGTGCCAGTACCACCGGGCCTGCTCCTTCCTCGGGAGCGGGCTACACCTTC
d_gene: -; len: 13; j_gene: TRBJ2-1; abundance: -; v_gene: TRBV15; CDR3aa: CATSRSSFHEQFF; CDR3nt: TGTGCCACCAGCCGCTCTAGCTTCCATGAGCAGTTCTTC
d_gene: TRBD1; len: 15; j_gene: TRBJ1-1; abundance: -; v_gene: TRBV12-5; CDR3aa: CASGLSGGRGTEAFF; CDR3nt: TGTGCTAGTGGTTTGTCAGGGGGCAGGGGCACTGAAGCTTTCTTT
d_gene: TRBD1; len: 14; j_gene: TRBJ2-1; abundance: -; v_gene: TRBV13; CDR3aa: CASSRDRIINEQFF; CDR3nt: TGTGCCAGCAGCCGGGACAGGATAATCAATGAGCAGTTCTTC
d_gene: TRBD1; len: 14; j_gene: TRBJ1-5; abundance: -; v_gene: TRBV27; CDR3aa: CASSLGQANQPQHF; CDR3nt: TGTGCCAGCAGTCTCGGACAGGCGAATCAGCCCCAGCATTTT
d_gene: TRBD1; len: 15; j_gene: TRBJ1-2; abundance: -; v_gene: TRBV27; CDR3aa: CASSYFKTGNYGYTF; CDR3nt: TGTGCCAGCAGTTATTTCAAGACAGGGAACTATGGCTACACCTTC
d_gene: -; len: 16; j_gene: TRBJ1-6; abundance: once; v_gene: TRBV3-1/TRBV3-2; CDR3aa: CASSLLGGVLNSPLHF; CDR3nt: TGTGCCAGCAGCCTCCTCGGAGGGGTCCTAAATTCACCCCTCCACTTT
d_gene: -; len: 15; j_gene: TRBJ1-2; abundance: -; v_gene: TRBV6-6; CDR3aa: CASSYSGQVVDGYTF; CDR3nt: TGTGCCAGCAGTTACTCCGGACAAGTGGTGGATGGCTACACCTTC
d_gene: TRBD1; len: 12; j_gene: TRBJ1-1; abundance: -; v_gene: TRBV2; CDR3aa: CASSDRGPEAFF; CDR3nt: TGTGCCAGCTCGGACAGGGGGCCTGAAGCTTTCTTT
d_gene: -; len: 14; j_gene: TRBJ1-4; abundance: few; v_gene: TRBV7-9; CDR3aa: CASSPEGQFAKLFF; CDR3nt: TGTGCCAGCAGCCCGGAGGGGCAGTTTGCAAAACTGTTTTTT
d_gene: TRBD1; len: 14; j_gene: TRBJ1-1; abundance: once; v_gene: TRBV11-2; CDR3aa: CASSPGQGNTEAFF; CDR3nt: TGTGCCAGCAGCCCGGGACAGGGTAACACTGAAGCTTTCTTT
d_gene: TRBD2; len: 14; j_gene: TRBJ2-7; abundance: -; v_gene: TRBV7-9; CDR3aa: CASSPGLPIPEQYF; CDR3nt: TGTGCCAGCAGCCCGGGACTACCAATCCCCGAGCAGTACTTC
d_gene: -; len: 17; j_gene: TRBJ1-6; abundance: -; v_gene: TRBV7-8; CDR3aa: CASSLVTSASVVSPLHF; CDR3nt: TGTGCCAGCAGCTTAGTTACCTCAGCGTCCGTAGTTTCACCCCTCCACTTT
d_gene: TRBD1; len: 14; j_gene: TRBJ1-2; abundance: -; v_gene: TRBV7-3; CDR3aa: CASSRDRGGYGYTF; CDR3nt: TGTGCCAGCAGCCGGGACAGGGGAGGCTATGGCTACACCTTC
d_gene: -; len: 14; j_gene: TRBJ1-2; abundance: -; v_gene: TRBV6-5; CDR3aa: CASSYGPESRGYTF; CDR3nt: TGTGCCAGCAGTTACGGTCCGGAGAGCCGAGGCTACACCTTC
d_gene: TRBD2; len: 16; j_gene: TRBJ2-5; abundance: -; v_gene: TRBV19; CDR3aa: CASSVTSGGGRETQYF; CDR3nt: TGTGCCAGTAGTGTGACTAGCGGGGGCGGGAGGGAGACCCAGTACTTC
d_gene: TRBD1; len: 14; j_gene: TRBJ2-7; abundance: -; v_gene: TRBV7-2; CDR3aa: CASSSGQVDYEQYF; CDR3nt: TGTGCCAGCAGCTCGGGACAGGTGGACTACGAGCAGTACTTC
d_gene: TRBD1; len: 15; j_gene: TRBJ2-1; abundance: -; v_gene: TRBV12-5; CDR3aa: CASVPGQGSYNEQFF; CDR3nt: TGTGCTAGTGTCCCGGGACAGGGGAGCTACAATGAGCAGTTCTTC
d_gene: -; len: 14; j_gene: TRBJ2-1; abundance: -; v_gene: TRBV7-2; CDR3aa: CASSPARRGNEQFF; CDR3nt: TGTGCCAGCAGCCCCGCGCGGAGGGGCAATGAGCAGTTCTTC
d_gene: -; len: 15; j_gene: TRBJ2-6; abundance: -; v_gene: TRBV3-1/TRBV3-2; CDR3aa: CASSQQQPGANVLTF; CDR3nt: TGTGCCAGCAGCCAACAACAGCCTGGGGCCAACGTCCTGACTTTC
d_gene: -; len: 16; j_gene: TRBJ2-6; abundance: -; v_gene: TRBV7-2; CDR3aa: CASSPPGRPGANVLTF; CDR3nt: TGTGCCAGCAGCCCCCCGGGGAGGCCTGGGGCCAACGTCCTGACTTTC
d_gene: -; len: 15; j_gene: TRBJ1-1; abundance: -; v_gene: TRBV5-6; CDR3aa: CASSLAPGDWTEAFF; CDR3nt: TGTGCCAGCAGCTTAGCTCCGGGGGACTGGACTGAAGCTTTCTTT
d_gene: TRBD1; len: 14; j_gene: TRBJ1-1; abundance: -; v_gene: TRBV5-1; CDR3aa: CASSLRQGGTEAFF; CDR3nt: TGCGCCAGCAGCTTACGACAGGGAGGTACTGAAGCTTTCTTT
d_gene: TRBD1; len: 12; j_gene: TRBJ1-2; abundance: -; v_gene: TRBV6-5; CDR3aa: CASSRQGGGYTF; CDR3nt: TGTGCCAGCAGTAGACAGGGGGGTGGCTACACCTTC
d_gene: -; len: 12; j_gene: TRBJ1-1; abundance: -; v_gene: TRBV11-2; CDR3aa: CASSPGGLEAFF; CDR3nt: TGTGCCAGCAGCCCCGGAGGGCTTGAAGCTTTCTTT
d_gene: -; len: 15; j_gene: TRBJ1-1; abundance: -; v_gene: TRBV5-8; CDR3aa: CASSDGQRGETEAFF; CDR3nt: TGTGCCAGCAGCGATGGACAGAGGGGAGAGACTGAAGCTTTCTTT
d_gene: TRBD1; len: 14; j_gene: TRBJ2-1; abundance: -; v_gene: TRBV5-1; CDR3aa: CASSLGDRNNEQFF; CDR3nt: TGCGCCAGCAGCCTAGGGGACAGAAACAATGAGCAGTTCTTC
d_gene: TRBD1; len: 18; j_gene: TRBJ1-5; abundance: -; v_gene: TRBV11-2; CDR3aa: CASSLGLGQGYSNQPQHF; CDR3nt: TGTGCCAGCAGCTTAGGATTGGGACAGGGCTATAGCAATCAGCCCCAGCATTTT
d_gene: -; len: 15; j_gene: TRBJ2-7; abundance: -; v_gene: TRBV7-9; CDR3aa: CASSAAQVQSYEQYF; CDR3nt: TGTGCCAGCAGCGCCGCCCAGGTCCAGTCCTACGAGCAGTACTTC
d_gene: TRBD1; len: 15; j_gene: TRBJ1-6; abundance: -; v_gene: TRBV2; CDR3aa: CASSTDRGRDSPLHF; CDR3nt: TGTGCCAGCAGCACGGACAGGGGGAGGGATTCACCCCTCCACTTT
d_gene: -; len: 15; j_gene: TRBJ2-1; abundance: -; v_gene: TRBV29-1; CDR3aa: CSVAGEYNSYNEQFF; CDR3nt: TGCAGCGTTGCGGGAGAATATAACTCCTACAATGAGCAGTTCTTC
d_gene: TRBD1; len: 13; j_gene: TRBJ1-2; abundance: -; v_gene: TRBV3-1/TRBV3-2; CDR3aa: CASSQGTGGRIAF; CDR3nt: TGTGCCAGCAGCCAGGGGACAGGGGGCAGAATCGCCTTC
d_gene: -; len: 17; j_gene: TRBJ1-3; abundance: -; v_gene: TRBV9; CDR3aa: CASSVQAGPASGNTIYF; CDR3nt: TGTGCCAGCAGCGTCCAAGCGGGTCCCGCCTCTGGAAACACCATATATTTT
d_gene: TRBD2; len: 16; j_gene: TRBJ2-7; abundance: -; v_gene: TRBV7-8; CDR3aa: CASSLPLAGLTYEQYF; CDR3nt: TGTGCCAGCAGCTTACCACTAGCGGGACTAACCTACGAGCAGTACTTC
d_gene: -; len: 14; j_gene: TRBJ1-2; abundance: -; v_gene: TRBV3-1/TRBV3-2; CDR3aa: CASSQDLRNYGYTF; CDR3nt: TGTGCCAGCAGCCAAGATTTGAGGAACTATGGCTACACCTTC
d_gene: -; len: 14; j_gene: TRBJ1-4; abundance: -; v_gene: TRBV11-2; CDR3aa: CASSPHNFNEKLFF; CDR3nt: TGTGCCAGCAGCCCTCATAACTTTAATGAAAAACTGTTTTTT
d_gene: -; len: 13; j_gene: TRBJ1-2; abundance: -; v_gene: TRBV27; CDR3aa: CASSLSGQGGYTF; CDR3nt: TGTGCCAGCAGTTTATCGGGGCAGGGTGGCTACACCTTC